Listed below are T cell receptor beta chains from one sample, sequenced in a study of T-cell memory formation after mild COVID-19. TCRdb reanalysed the 5' RACE reads using MiXCR and keeps one entry per CDR3 protein. The repertoire holds about 470,000 distinct CDR3 sequences, with roughly 18% as singletons. The sequencing sample was made of PBMCs or a T cell subset sorted from them (not recorded which). Receptor source: an adult woman who had mild COVID-19 (a few samples of this study predate the infection). Cell type and time point are not known. Both conserved end residues are part of each CDR3. A D gene is named only where the DNA matches it firmly. Clone size is shown for a subset of rows, as once, few, many or a class of expanded clone.

d_gene,j_gene,abundance,v_gene,CDR3nt,CDR3aa
TRBD2,TRBJ2-3,few,TRBV11-2,TGTGCCAGCAGCAGGACTAGCGGGAGCCCCACAGATACGCAGTATTTT,CASSRTSGSPTDTQYF
NA,TRBJ1-2,NA,TRBV4-1,TGCGCCAGCATCCAAGACCCGGGACACCCCTATGGCTACACCTTC,CASIQDPGHPYGYTF
NA,TRBJ1-2,few,TRBV11-1,TGTGCCAGCAGCTCATCGGGACTCGGAATAGTCTACACCTTC,CASSSSGLGIVYTF
TRBD1,TRBJ2-1,NA,TRBV11-3,TGTGCCAGCAGACCTCGACAGGGGGCAGGTGAGCAGTTCTTC,CASRPRQGAGEQFF
NA,TRBJ2-5,NA,TRBV6-6,TGTGCCAGCACCGCTGCGGGGCAAGAGACCCAGTACTTC,CASTAAGQETQYF
TRBD1,TRBJ2-1,few,TRBV15,TGTGCCACCGGGAGACAGGGGGAGGGGAACAATGAGCAGTTCTTC,CATGRQGEGNNEQFF
NA,TRBJ1-1,NA,TRBV10-3,TGTGCCATCAGCCTTGAACTGTTCAACACTGAAGCTTTCTTT,CAISLELFNTEAFF
TRBD2,TRBJ2-7,NA,TRBV6-5,TGTGCCAGCTTCGCGGGGGACTTTTTGGTCCCCTACGAGCAGTACTTC,CASFAGDFLVPYEQYF
NA,TRBJ2-5,few,TRBV20-1,TGCAGTGCTAGAGATTCCAGGGGTCTTGTAGAGACCCAGTACTTC,CSARDSRGLVETQYF
NA,TRBJ2-1,few,TRBV5-6,TGTGCCAGCAGCTCCGCCCCGGGGGACTACAATGAGCAGTTCTTC,CASSSAPGDYNEQFF
TRBD1,TRBJ2-6,few,TRBV24-1,TGTGCCACCAGTTCGACAGGGATTAGGGCCAACGTCCTGACTTTC,CATSSTGIRANVLTF
NA,TRBJ1-2,NA,TRBV7-8,TGTGCCAGCAGCTTCGGACTGATTAACTATGGCTACACCTTC,CASSFGLINYGYTF
NA,TRBJ2-7,many,TRBV7-8,TGTGCCAGCAGAGCAGGGGACTACGAGCAGTACTTC,CASRAGDYEQYF
NA,TRBJ2-5,NA,TRBV30,TGTGCCTGGAGTCGACTAGGACGCCTTTACCAAGAGACCCAGTACTTC,CAWSRLGRLYQETQYF
TRBD1,TRBJ1-1,few,TRBV29-1,TGCAGCGTTGTCATGACAGGGGGAGGGACTGAAGCTTTCTTT,CSVVMTGGGTEAFF
TRBD1,TRBJ2-1,NA,TRBV19,TGTGCCAGTGCACAGGGGGCCGCGGCCTACAATGAGCAGTTCTTC,CASAQGAAAYNEQFF
TRBD1,TRBJ1-1,NA,TRBV27,TGTGCCAGCAGTTTCGTACCAGGGGGGTTGGGCGCTGAAGCTTTCTTT,CASSFVPGGLGAEAFF
NA,TRBJ2-2,once,TRBV27,TGTGCCAGCAGTATATATGGGGGAATCACCGGGGAGCTGTTTTTT,CASSIYGGITGELFF
NA,TRBJ1-1,few,TRBV7-2,TGTGCCAGCAGCCTCCGACAGGACCTGAACACTGAAGCTTTCTTT,CASSLRQDLNTEAFF
NA,TRBJ2-3,few,TRBV3-1,TGTGCCAGCAGCCAAGAAGACGCAGATACGCAGTATTTT,CASSQEDADTQYF
TRBD1,TRBJ1-2,few,TRBV15,TGTGCCACCTCGGACAGGGGGCAGGGAGGCTACACCTTC,CATSDRGQGGYTF